Many counts were recorded for the clone carrying this TCR beta chain. The data stem from a study of blood T cell repertoires in COVID-19. Study-level information: The United States, Italy and Spain provided the acute and convalescent COVID-19 samples.

The CDR3 consists of 16 residues. Germline V gene lookup returns CDR1 MNHEY and CDR2 SMNVEV (reference sequence). V shed 5 bases and J shed 1 base, with 16 bases lying between them. TCRdb keeps only in-frame clones here, not all; method: immunoSEQ multiplex PCR. The sample holds fewer than 250,000 clones; 83% are singletons and the top ten take 5.5%. Sequencing used peripheral blood. This clonotype was sampled from a human donor in a cohort sampled during active COVID-19. V gene TRBV27 combines with J gene TRBJ2-3, with D possibly matching TRBD2 (6 bases). CDR3 nucleotides: TGTGCCAGCAGTGGCCAACGGGGAGGTGGCACAGATACGCAGTATTTT. The encoded protein is CASSGQRGGGTDTQYF.